This T cell receptor (beta chain) was sequenced for a study of T cell responses to AZD1222 COVID-19 vaccine. In the case of this clone: Its antigen is unknown.

Libraries were prepared by immunoSEQ multiplex PCR; TCRdb keeps only in-frame clonotypes and omits some of them. The table records roughly 92,000 clones, about 90% of them present only once. In germline, CDR1 is MRHNA, CDR2 SNTAGT. The CDR3 loop spans 15 amino acids. The V gene lost 5 bases and the J gene lost 4 bases, with 14 bases spanning the gap. Points from the study as a whole: The donors showed a predominance of white British ancestry and of females, with possible underestimation of clonal diversity.

The origin of this receptor is an adult in good health. The sequenced sample was peripheral blood, obtained on day 0 of AZD1222 vaccination. The V gene is TRBV6-4, the J gene TRBJ2-2; a possible D gene is TRBD1 (5 bases). The CDR3 protein is CASSPRQSVTGELFF. The CDR3 nucleotides are TGTGCCAGCAGTCCCCGACAGAGTGTCACCGGGGAGCTGTTTTTT.